A single sample gave rise to the 7 T cell receptor beta chains below, sequenced in a study of T cell repertoires in cytomegalovirus infection. Which antigens these TCRs recognize remains unknown. TCRdb redid the calling of the reads with MiXCR, one entry per CDR3 protein. Among about 920,000 distinct CDR3 sequences listed, approximately 33% were seen once. The sequences come from cultured CD8+ T cells from PBMCs, collected from culture after CMV antigen stimulation. The receptor set was obtained from a human donor in good health (CMV status not recorded). Some clones in this sample may be carry-over from other donors' samples.

The chain uses TRBV13 and TRBJ2-1, with TRBD2 matching 15 bases. Germline V CDR1 and CDR2: PRHDT, FYEKMQ (reference sequence). The CDR3 covers 15 residues. Trimming at V came to 4 bases and at J to 8 bases, leaving 3 bases not matched to a gene. Written as DNA, the CDR3 is TGTGCCAGCAGCTCAGGACTAGCGGGAGGGGATGAGCAGTTCTTC. Amino acid sequence: CASSSGLAGGDEQFF.

Remarks on this clonotype: Since a much larger clone is just one base distant, this may be a read error. The chain employs TRBV7-2 and TRBJ1-1, with a possible D match to TRBD1 (5 bases). The CDR3 sequence is 17 residues long. Looked up from germline, CDR1 is SGHTA and CDR2 is FQGNSA. The CDR3 reads CANSPVGAGVFNTEAFF. The CDR3 DNA reads as TGTGCCAACAGCCCAGTAGGGGCGGGGGTGTTCAACACTGAAGCTTTCTTT.

The chain couples TRBV12-3 or TRBV12-4 to TRBJ1-5, with D possibly being TRBD1 (5 bases). The CDR3 sequence is 14 residues long. Trimming pared 4 bases from V and 5 bases from J, leaving 12 bases between. For the CDR3, the DNA is TGTGCCAGCAGTTCCGGGGCAGAGTATCAGCCCCAGCATTTT. This sequence encodes CASSSGAEYQPQHF.

This clonotype was seen only a few times. This chain uses TRBV19 with TRBJ2-3; 12 positions match TRBD2. The CDR3 contains 16 residues. Per the germline V gene, CDR1 is LNHDA and CDR2 is SQIVND (reference sequence). V shed 5 bases, J shed 6 bases, and the junction held 9 bases outside the gene matches. The CDR3 nucleotides read TGTGCCAGTAGTCACGGGACTAGCGGGTTGTGGGATACGCAGTATTTT. Amino acid sequence: CASSHGTSGLWDTQYF.

The genes are TRBV10-3 and TRBJ2-2; 7 bases are shared with TRBD2. V shed 7 bases, J shed 0 bases, and the junction held 11 bases outside the gene matches. There are 17 residues in the CDR3. Germline values: CDR1 ENHRY, CDR2 SYGVKD. The CDR3, as DNA: TGTGCCATCACTGGACTAGACCTCTCCACGAACACCGGGGAGCTGTTTTTT. The encoded protein is CAITGLDLSTNTGELFF.

This clonotype was counted once. A read error is possible here, since a much larger clone lies one base away. The gene calls are TRBV10-3 and TRBJ1-1; no firm D call. The CDR3 runs 13 residues. Germline V lookup: CDR1 ENHRY, CDR2 SYGVKD. V lost 7 bases to trimming and J lost 0 bases, with 9 bases between them. This CDR3 reads CAINMTVNTEAFF. CDR3 coding DNA: TGTGCCATCAACATGACGGTGAACACTGAAGCTTTCTTT.

Regarding this clonotype: Mismatch with germline at one junction end may stem from a read error. This chain connects TRBV7-7 to TRBJ2-1, with 7 bases fitting TRBD2. The germline CDR1 and CDR2 sequences are SSHAT and FNYEAQ (reference sequence). The CDR3 totals 15 residues. CDR3 bases: TGTGCTAGCAGCCACGGGACTATAAATCGTGGTGAGCAGTTCTTC. It codes for CASSHGTINRGEQFF.